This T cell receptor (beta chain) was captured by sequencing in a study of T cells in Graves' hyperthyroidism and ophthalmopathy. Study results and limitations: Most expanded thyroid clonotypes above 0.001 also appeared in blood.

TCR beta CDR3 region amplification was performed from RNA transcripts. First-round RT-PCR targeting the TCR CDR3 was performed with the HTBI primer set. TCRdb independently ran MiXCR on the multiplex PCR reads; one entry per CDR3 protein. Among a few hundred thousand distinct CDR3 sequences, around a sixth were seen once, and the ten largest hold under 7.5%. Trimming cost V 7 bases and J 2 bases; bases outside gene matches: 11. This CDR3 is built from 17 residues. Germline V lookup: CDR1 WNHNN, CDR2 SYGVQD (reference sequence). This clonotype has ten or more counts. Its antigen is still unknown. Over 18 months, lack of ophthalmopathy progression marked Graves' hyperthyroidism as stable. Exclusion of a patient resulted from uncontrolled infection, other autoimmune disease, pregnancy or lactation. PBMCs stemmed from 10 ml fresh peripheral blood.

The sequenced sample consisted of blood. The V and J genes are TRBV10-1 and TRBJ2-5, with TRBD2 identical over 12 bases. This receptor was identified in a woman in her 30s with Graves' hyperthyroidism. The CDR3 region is CASNPLAGGERQETQYF. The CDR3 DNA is TGCGCCAGCAACCCGCTAGCGGGAGGGGAAAGGCAAGAGACCCAGTACTTC.